A single sample gave rise to the 5 T cell receptor beta chains below, sequenced in a study of neurological immune-mediated disorders. TCRdb reanalysed the 5' RACE reads using MiXCR and keeps one entry per CDR3 protein. Among 80,000 to 100,000 distinct CDR3 sequences, more than 5% were seen once, and the ten largest hold 7.9%. Time point: longitudinal time-point 2. Sequencing was performed on PBMCs. All receptors come from a woman in her sixties or seventies with multiple sclerosis.

This clonotype came up many times. As DNA, the CDR3 is TGTGCCAGCAGTTACGGTGGCGGGGGGCACAATGAGCAGTTCTTC. This encodes CASSYGGGGHNEQFF. The chain combines TRBV6-5 with TRBJ2-1; TRBD2 aligns across 8 bases. The V segment lost 2 bases and the J segment 5 bases; nucleotides outside the gene matches: 5. Per the germline V gene, CDR1 is MNHEY and CDR2 is SVGAGI. This CDR3 contains 15 residues.

This clonotype was counted at least ten times. The genes are TRBV28 and TRBJ2-1; D possibly uses TRBD1 or TRBD2 (7 bases each). Trimming took 5 bases from V and 5 from J, leaving 16 bases between them. The length of the CDR3 is 15 residues. CDR1 and CDR2 from the germline V gene are MDHEN and SYDVKM. In nucleotides, the CDR3 is TGTGCCAGCAGTGACCAGGGGGAGGGTCACAATGAGCAGTTCTTC. It codes for CASSDQGEGHNEQFF.

This clonotype came up many times. The chain links TRBV20-1 to TRBJ1-6; 9 positions agree with TRBD1. Per the germline V gene, CDR1 is DFQATT and CDR2 is SNEGSKA (reference sequence). The CDR3 covers 17 residues. The V gene end was trimmed by 0 bases and the J gene end by 7 bases; junction bases not matched to a gene: 10. The CDR3 sequence: CSARDAPRDRENSPLHF. The CDR3 DNA reads as TGCAGTGCTAGAGATGCGCCGCGGGACAGGGAGAATTCACCCCTCCACTTT.

This clonotype was detected ten times or more. The gene calls are TRBV6-5 and TRBJ1-2; D is uncertain. CDR3 length: 12 amino acids. Germline-derived CDR1 and CDR2 are MNHEY and SVGAGI. V lost 7 bases and J 4 bases, leaving 10 bases between the germline ends. Written as DNA, the CDR3 is TGTGCCAGCAAGGAAGGGAGCTATGGCTACACCTTC. Translating it yields CASKEGSYGYTF.

This clonotype was observed many times. The V gene is TRBV5-1, the J gene TRBJ2-7; 11 bases align to TRBD1. Trimming cost V 3 bases and J 5 bases; bases outside gene matches: 7. Germline values: CDR1 SGHRS, CDR2 YFSETQ. The CDR3 length is 15 residues. The CDR3 spells CASSSGTGGTNEQYF. In DNA form, the CDR3 reads TGCGCCAGCAGCTCCGGGACAGGGGGTACGAACGAGCAGTACTTC.